Below, 9 T cell receptor beta chains from the same sample are listed, as sequenced in a study of cytomegalovirus exposure and HLA in healthy donors. Primers: 60 Vbeta forward and 13 Jbeta reverse. Assay: immunoSEQ multiplex PCR; the TCRdb copy retains only in-frame clones and omits some. The repertoire has approximately 110,000 clones, under 85% of them found once; the top ten carry about 13%. The sequencing sample was made of PBMCs. The receptors were sampled from a woman aged 40-49 years in good health and CMV-seropositive.

The chain recombines TRBV29-1 with TRBJ1-2; no firm D call. V lost 4 bases and J lost 7, with 13 bases in between. This CDR3 is built from 12 residues. Germline V lookup: CDR1 SQVTM, CDR2 ANQGSEA. CDR3 bases: TGCAGCGTTGCGGACGGGGTTGCTGGCTACACCTTC. Protein sequence: CSVADGVAGYTF. Variable domain in full (rest from reference TRBV29-1 and TRBJ1-2): SAVISQKPSRDICQRGTSLTIQCQVDSQVTMMFWYRQQPGQSLTLIATANQGSEATYESGFVIDKFPISRPNLTFSTLTVSNMSPEDSSIYLCSVADGVAGYTFGSGTRLTVV.

This chain links TRBV4-1 with TRBJ1-4; D perhaps matches TRBD1 (5 bases). Looked up from germline, CDR1 is MGHRA and CDR2 is YSYEKL. V dropped 1 base and J dropped 2 bases, with 14 bases sitting between them. The CDR3 totals 17 residues. The CDR3 here is CASSQVAGRATNEKLFF. CDR3 in DNA: TGCGCCAGCAGCCAAGTGGCAGGGAGGGCGACTAATGAAAAACTGTTTTTT.

This clone appeared once. The V call is TRBV14, the J call TRBJ2-3, with 7 positions matching TRBD2. Trimming cost V 1 base and J 3 bases; bases outside gene matches: 7. Per germline, CDR1 SGHDN and CDR2 FVKESK. This CDR3 is built from 16 residues. The CDR3 DNA reads as TGTGCCAGCAGCCAAGCGGGCGGGAGATATACAGATACGCAGTATTTT. Its protein is CASSQAGGRYTDTQYF. The full variable domain, rest sourced from reference TRBV14 and TRBJ2-3, is EAGVTQFPSHSVIEKGQTVTLRCDPISGHDNLYWYRRVMGKEIKFLLHFVKESKQDESGMPNNRFLAERTGGTYSTLKVQPAELEDSGVYFCASSQAGGRYTDTQYFGPGTRLTVL.

The chain links TRBV29-1 to TRBJ2-7; D may be TRBD2 (6 bases). This CDR3 has 16 amino acids. Germline CDR1 is SQVTM and CDR2 is ANQGSEA. V shed 6 bases and J shed 5 bases, with 26 bases lying between them. CDR3 in amino acids: CSVEWVTTREFHEQYF. As DNA, the CDR3 is TGCAGCGTGGAATGGGTTACGACCCGGGAGTTCCACGAGCAGTACTTC.

J is TRBJ2-5 and V is TRBV9, with D unresolved. The length of the CDR3 is 17 residues. Trimming removed 4 bases at V and 4 bases at J, with 23 bases between. Germline V gene lookup returns CDR1 SGDLS and CDR2 YYNGEE. The CDR3, as DNA: TGTGCCAGCAGCCTACGGCCTCGTCCAGGTGAATTAGAGACCCAGTACTTC. Translating it yields CASSLRPRPGELETQYF.

This clone was picked up a small number of times. V and J are TRBV6-1 and TRBJ2-3; D possibly corresponds to TRBD1 (5 bases). Deletions cut 1 base from V and 2 bases from J, with 10 bases between. Germline values: CDR1 MNHNS, CDR2 SASEGT. This CDR3 contains 15 residues. CDR3 DNA sequence: TGTGCCAGCAGTGAAGGGGGCAGGTCCACAGATACGCAGTATTTT. Protein sequence: CASSEGGRSTDTQYF.

A note on this clone: At one of its ends the junction is not consistent with the germline gene, which may arise from a read error. The J gene is TRBJ2-2, the V gene TRBV7-7; 8 bases map to TRBD1. The V gene's germline CDR1 is SSHAT and CDR2 FNYEAQ (reference sequence). The CDR3 spans 14 residues. The CDR3 sequence: CASSSTGDIGELFF. The CDR3 DNA reads TGTGCTAGCAGCTCGACAGGGGACATCGGGGAGCTGTTTTTT. The variable domain in full, completed from reference TRBV7-7 and TRBJ2-2, reads GAGVSQSPRYKVTKRGQDVTLRCDPISSHATLYWYQQALGQGPEFLTYFNYEAQPDKSGLPSDRFSAERPEGSISTLTIQRTEQRDSAMYRCASSSTGDIGELFFGEGSRLTVL.

CDR3 residues: CASSQGTGSNSPLHF. CDR3 nucleotides: TGTGCCAGCAGCCAAGGGACAGGGTCCAATTCACCCCTCCACTTT. This rearrangement joins TRBV5-6 to TRBJ1-6; 9 positions match TRBD1. Germline V gives CDR1 SGHDT, CDR2 YYEEEE. CDR3 length: 15 residues. J gave up 7 bases and V 4 bases, and 6 bases lay outside the gene matches. Variable domain in full (rest from reference TRBV5-6 and TRBJ1-6): DAGVTQSPTHLIKTRGQQVTLRCSPKSGHDTVSWYQQALGQGPQFIFQYYEEEERQRGNFPDRFSGHQFPNYSSELNVNALLLGDSALYLCASSQGTGSNSPLHFGNGTRLTVT.

This sequence joins TRBV27 and TRBJ2-3; TRBD2 is a possible D gene (6 bases). V was cut by 4 bases and J by 6 bases, with 23 bases left in between. The CDR3 has 17 amino acids. Germline V gives CDR1 MNHEY, CDR2 SMNVEV (reference sequence). This CDR3 reads CASSSPPVSGPPDTQYF. The CDR3 nucleotides read TGTGCCAGCAGTTCCCCCCCGGTTAGCGGCCCCCCTGATACGCAGTATTTT.